The clone carrying this TCR beta chain was detected many times. Specified time point: newly diagnosed GD, antithyroid drugs for less than 3 months. RNA from PBMCs was the source of the TCR library. CDR3 regions were amplified by Arm-PCR using iRepertoire HTBI primers to build TCR beta libraries. TCRdb reprocessed the multiplex PCR reads with MiXCR, giving one entry per CDR3 protein. The data show 520,000 or so distinct CDR3 sequences, about 11% seen once. The data belong to a study of regulatory T cells in long-lasting Graves disease. The wider study: New Graves' disease cases had less than 3 months of antithyroid drugs.

These records were also assigned to another study, of T cells in Graves' hyperthyroidism and ophthalmopathy. From that study: Blood samples included most of the expanded thyroid clonotypes exceeding 0.001. From stable hyperthyroidism, ophthalmopathy was separated by a 13 V-J model.

The source material was peripheral blood mononuclear cells (PBMCs), sampled at new diagnosis, from a patient treated with antithyroid drugs. This TCR was sampled from a woman in her 30s with Graves disease.

CDR3 amino acids: CASSEQYQPQHF. The CDR3 nucleotides are TGTGCCAGCAGTGAACAGTATCAGCCCCAGCATTTT. The genes are TRBV2 and TRBJ1-5; D gene ambiguous. Trimming pared 2 bases from V and 5 bases from J, leaving 4 bases between. The germline CDR1 and CDR2 sequences are SNHLY and FYNNEI. This CDR3 region has 12 residues.